The table lists the clone carrying this T cell receptor (beta chain) with a few counts. What it recognizes is unknown. The record originates from a study of cytomegalovirus exposure and HLA in healthy donors. Study conclusions and caveats: Solely CMV serostatus was available to characterize immune exposure. Exclusion as indistinguishable affected some V segments, including TRBV6-2 and TRBV6-3. In a later analysis, TCR beta V- and J-gene trimming was associated with a missense DCLRE1C variant.

In the PCR, 60 Vbeta and 13 Jbeta primers were used. Sequencing was performed with immunoSEQ multiplex PCR; in TCRdb, only in-frame clones are kept and a portion is missing. The sample shows over 150,000 clones, approximately 84% of them seen only once. CDR1 is MNHEY and CDR2 is SVGAGI in the germline V gene. This CDR3 has 14 residues. V lost 5 bases to trimming and J lost 4 bases, with 14 bases between them. Donors had nominal health at sampling but likely had unrecorded immune exposures. Sequenced: PBMCs. The source of this sequence is a girl less than two years old in good health and CMV-seronegative. This chain joins TRBV6-5 and TRBJ1-2; unclear D gene. The DNA of the CDR3 is TGTGCCAGCAGTGTACCCGGCGCGGGCTATGGCTACACCTTC. It is translated as CASSVPGAGYGYTF.